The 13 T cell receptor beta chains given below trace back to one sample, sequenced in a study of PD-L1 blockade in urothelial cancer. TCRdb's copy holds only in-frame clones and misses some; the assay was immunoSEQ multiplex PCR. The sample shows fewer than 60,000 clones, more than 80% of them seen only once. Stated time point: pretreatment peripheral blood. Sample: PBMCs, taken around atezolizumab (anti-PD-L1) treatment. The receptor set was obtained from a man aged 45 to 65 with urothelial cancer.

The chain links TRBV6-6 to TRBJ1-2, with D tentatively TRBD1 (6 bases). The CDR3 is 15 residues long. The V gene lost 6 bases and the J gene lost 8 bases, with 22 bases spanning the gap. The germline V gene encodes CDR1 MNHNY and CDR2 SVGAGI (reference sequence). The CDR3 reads CASSLPGVRGGGYTF. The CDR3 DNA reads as TGTGCCAGCAGCCTCCCCGGGGTCAGGGGCGGGGGCTACACCTTC.

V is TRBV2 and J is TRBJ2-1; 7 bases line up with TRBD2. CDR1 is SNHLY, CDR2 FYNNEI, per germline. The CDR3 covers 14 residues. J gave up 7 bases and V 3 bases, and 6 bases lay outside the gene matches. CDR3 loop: CASSEEFSGNEQFF. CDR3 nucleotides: TGTGCCAGCAGTGAGGAATTTAGCGGGAATGAGCAGTTCTTC. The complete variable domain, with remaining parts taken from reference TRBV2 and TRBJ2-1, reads EPEVTQTPSHQVTQMGQEVILRCVPISNHLYFYWYRQILGQKVEFLVSFYNNEISEKSEIFDDQFSVERPDGSNFTLKIRSTKLEDSAMYFCASSEEFSGNEQFFGPGTRLTVL.

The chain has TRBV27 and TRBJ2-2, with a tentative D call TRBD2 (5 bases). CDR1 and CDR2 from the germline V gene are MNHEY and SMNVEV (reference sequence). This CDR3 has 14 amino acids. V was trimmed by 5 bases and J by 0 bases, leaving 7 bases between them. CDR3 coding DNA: TGTGCCAGCAGTCCGGGAACGAACACCGGGGAGCTGTTTTTT. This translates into CASSPGTNTGELFF.

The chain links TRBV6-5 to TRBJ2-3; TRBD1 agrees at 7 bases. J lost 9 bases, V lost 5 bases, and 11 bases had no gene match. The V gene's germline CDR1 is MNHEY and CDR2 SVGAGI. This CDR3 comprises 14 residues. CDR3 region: CASSDHDRARTQYF. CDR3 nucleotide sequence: TGTGCCAGCAGTGACCATGACAGGGCAAGAACGCAGTATTTT.

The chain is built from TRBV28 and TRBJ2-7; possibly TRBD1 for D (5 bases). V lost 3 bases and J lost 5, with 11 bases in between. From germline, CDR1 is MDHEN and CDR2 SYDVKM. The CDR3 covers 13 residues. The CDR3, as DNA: TGTGCCAGCAGTTTCTTGGGGCGCGACGAGCAGTACTTC. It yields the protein CASSFLGRDEQYF.

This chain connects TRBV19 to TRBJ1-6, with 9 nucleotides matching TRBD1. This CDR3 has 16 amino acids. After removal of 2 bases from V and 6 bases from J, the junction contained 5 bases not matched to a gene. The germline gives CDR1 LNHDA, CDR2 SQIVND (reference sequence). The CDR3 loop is CASSIIRDRVNSPLHF. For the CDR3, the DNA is TGTGCCAGTAGTATAATCCGGGACAGGGTTAATTCACCCCTCCACTTT.

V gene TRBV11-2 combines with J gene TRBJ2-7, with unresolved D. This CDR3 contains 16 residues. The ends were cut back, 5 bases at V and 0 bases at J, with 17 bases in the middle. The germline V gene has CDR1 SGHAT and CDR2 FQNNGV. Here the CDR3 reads CASSLDISPTSYEQYF. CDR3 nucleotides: TGTGCCAGCAGCCTTGACATATCCCCGACCTCCTACGAGCAGTACTTC. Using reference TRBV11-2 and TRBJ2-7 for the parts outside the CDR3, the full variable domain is EAGVAQSPRYKIIEKRQSVAFWCNPISGHATLYWYQQILGQGPKLLIQFQNNGVVDDSQLPKDRFSAERLKGVDSTLKIQPAKLEDSAVYLCASSLDISPTSYEQYFGPGTRLTVT.

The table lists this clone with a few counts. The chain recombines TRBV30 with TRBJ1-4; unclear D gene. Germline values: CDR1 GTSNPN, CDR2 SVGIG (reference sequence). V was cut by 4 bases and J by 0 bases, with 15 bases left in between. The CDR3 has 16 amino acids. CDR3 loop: CAWINQGSATNEKLFF. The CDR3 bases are TGTGCCTGGATCAATCAAGGGAGCGCAACTAATGAAAAACTGTTTTTT.

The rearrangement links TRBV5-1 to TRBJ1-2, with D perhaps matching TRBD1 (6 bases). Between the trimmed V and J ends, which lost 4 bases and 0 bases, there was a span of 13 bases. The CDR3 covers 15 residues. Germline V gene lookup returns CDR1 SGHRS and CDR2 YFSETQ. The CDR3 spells CASSLRTDPNYGYTF. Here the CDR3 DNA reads TGCGCCAGCAGCCTCCGGACAGATCCTAACTATGGCTACACCTTC.

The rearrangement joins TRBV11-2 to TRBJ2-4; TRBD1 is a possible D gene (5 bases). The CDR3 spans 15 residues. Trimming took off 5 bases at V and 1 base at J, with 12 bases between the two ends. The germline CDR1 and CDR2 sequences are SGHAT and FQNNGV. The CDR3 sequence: CASSPRVLAKNIQYF. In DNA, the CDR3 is TGTGCCAGCAGCCCCAGGGTGCTCGCCAAAAACATTCAGTACTTC.

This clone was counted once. CDR3 region: CASSIYRAYNYGYTF. The CDR3 DNA is TGTGCCAGTAGTATATACAGGGCTTATAACTATGGCTACACCTTC. The chain couples TRBV19 to TRBJ1-2, with a weak D call TRBD1 (6 bases). This CDR3 has 15 amino acids. CDR1 and CDR2 (germline): LNHDA, SQIVND (reference sequence). Trimming removed 2 bases at V and 1 base at J, with 11 bases between.

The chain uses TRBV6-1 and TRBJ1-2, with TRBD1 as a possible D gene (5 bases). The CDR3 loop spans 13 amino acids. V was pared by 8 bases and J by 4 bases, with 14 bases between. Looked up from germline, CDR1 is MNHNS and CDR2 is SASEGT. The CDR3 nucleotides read TGTGCCAGCGTCACGGGGGGGGTCTATGGCTACACCTTC. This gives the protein CASVTGGVYGYTF.

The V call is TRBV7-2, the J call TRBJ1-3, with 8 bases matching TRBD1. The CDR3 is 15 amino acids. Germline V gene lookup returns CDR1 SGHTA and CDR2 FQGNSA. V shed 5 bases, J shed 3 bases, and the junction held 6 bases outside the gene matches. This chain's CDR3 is CASSQRQGNGNTIYF. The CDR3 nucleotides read TGTGCCAGCAGCCAAAGACAGGGGAATGGAAACACCATATATTTT.